These 20 T cell receptor beta chains share one sample of origin, sequenced in a study of blood T cell repertoires in COVID-19. Only in-frame clones appear in the TCRdb table, and some are missing; sequencing was by immunoSEQ multiplex PCR. The table has 200,000 to 250,000 clones, about 90% seen once; the top ten hold about 3.5%. Sequencing used PBMCs or T cells enriched from blood (not recorded which). The receptor source for this set is a woman in her twenties or thirties who had been exposed to COVID-19.

The chain couples TRBV29-1 to TRBJ2-7; D is unclear. The CDR3 extends over 11 amino acids. The germline V gene has CDR1 SQVTM and CDR2 ANQGSEA. The V and J ends lost 1 base and 3 bases respectively, with 4 bases between them. CDR3 residues: CSVEVSYEQYF. DNA for the CDR3: TGCAGCGTTGAAGTTAGCTACGAGCAGTACTTC.

The chain recombines TRBV9 with TRBJ1-5; D remains ambiguous. V lost 0 bases and J 0 bases, leaving 4 bases between the germline ends. Looked up from germline, CDR1 is SGDLS and CDR2 is YYNGEE. The length of the CDR3 is 14 residues. CDR3 region: CASSVDSSNQPQHF. DNA for the CDR3: TGTGCCAGCAGCGTAGACAGTAGCAATCAGCCCCAGCATTTT.

This sequence joins TRBV7-8 and TRBJ2-7; 8 nucleotides line up with TRBD1. CDR3 length: 14 residues. CDR1 is SGHVS and CDR2 is FQNEAQ in the germline V gene. The V segment lost 5 bases and the J segment 2 bases; nucleotides outside the gene matches: 5. The CDR3 DNA is TGTGCCAGCAGCCAAACAGGGGGAACCTACGAGCAGTACTTC. It yields the protein CASSQTGGTYEQYF.

The chain carries TRBV3-1 (or the pseudogene TRBV3-2) and TRBJ2-3; D uncertain. The CDR3 extends over 14 amino acids. Trimming cost V 1 base and J 3 bases, with 8 bases left between them. Germline CDR1 is LGHDT and CDR2 is YNNKEL (reference sequence). The CDR3 is CASSQVQFTDTQYF. CDR3 DNA: TGTGCCAGCAGCCAAGTCCAGTTTACAGATACGCAGTATTTT.

This chain links TRBV28 with TRBJ1-5, with D perhaps matching TRBD1 (5 bases). This CDR3 has 18 amino acids. The V end lost 11 bases, the J end lost 0 bases, and 26 bases lay between the germline ends. The germline V gene has CDR1 MDHEN and CDR2 SYDVKM. The CDR3 DNA reads as TGTGCCCGCTGTGACTGGACACTTTTTTGCTATAGCAATCAGCCCCAGCATTTT. As protein: CARCDWTLFCYSNQPQHF.

The chain joins TRBV3-1 (or the pseudogene TRBV3-2) to TRBJ2-3; 12 bases are a match to TRBD2. The J segment lost 8 bases and the V segment lost 0 bases, leaving 6 bases of the junction unmatched. The CDR3 is 16 residues long. The germline V gene has CDR1 LGHDT and CDR2 YNNKEL (reference sequence). The CDR3 loop is CASSQESRLAGVTQYF. The CDR3 DNA follows: TGTGCCAGCAGCCAAGAAAGTAGACTAGCGGGGGTTACGCAGTATTTT.

The chain employs TRBV6-5 and TRBJ2-1; 9 bases match TRBD2. This CDR3 contains 14 residues. Per the germline V gene, CDR1 is MNHEY and CDR2 is SVGAGI. Germline trimming cut 10 bases from V and 5 bases from J; bases unmatched to any gene: 9. This CDR3 reads CATSRGRADNEQFF. The CDR3 DNA sequence: TGTGCCACGTCACGCGGGAGGGCGGACAATGAGCAGTTCTTC.

The gene calls are TRBV30 and TRBJ1-6; tentative D call: TRBD1 (5 bases). The germline V gene has CDR1 GTSNPN and CDR2 SVGIG (reference sequence). Between the trimmed V and J ends, which lost 1 base and 10 bases, there was a span of 11 bases. CDR3 length equals 13 residues. In DNA, the CDR3 is TGTGCCTGGAGTGCTCAGGGAAGATCACCCCTCCACTTT. Translating gives CAWSAQGRSPLHF.

J is TRBJ2-7 and V is TRBV7-9; 7 nucleotides align to TRBD1. Trimming at V came to 5 bases and at J to 7 bases, leaving 8 bases not matched to a gene. Per the germline V gene, CDR1 is SEHNR and CDR2 is FQNEAQ (reference sequence). The CDR3 length is 13 residues. The CDR3 coding sequence is TGTGCCAGCAGCGGGGACAGAATAGGAGAGCAGTACTTC. The encoded protein is CASSGDRIGEQYF.

The chain recombines TRBV28 with TRBJ2-1; TRBD2 agrees at 10 bases. With 6 bases clipped from V and 7 bases from J, the junction kept 12 bases outside the gene matches. CDR1 MDHEN and CDR2 SYDVKM come from the germline V gene. The CDR3 length is 16 residues. CDR3 in DNA: TGTGCCAGCAGCTCCCCTCTAGCGGGAGTAGAGAATGAGCAGTTCTTC. This encodes CASSSPLAGVENEQFF.

The genes are TRBV9 and TRBJ2-1, with TRBD2 matching 12 bases. This CDR3 is 15 amino acids long. Germline trimming cut 0 bases from V and 8 bases from J; bases unmatched to any gene: 3. Per germline, CDR1 SGDLS and CDR2 YYNGEE. CDR3 in DNA: TGTGCCAGCAGCGTAGTTGGGACTAGCGGGTATGAGCAGTTCTTC. Its protein is CASSVVGTSGYEQFF.

This clone has more than one count but fewer than ten. The chain has TRBV12-3 or TRBV12-4 and TRBJ1-2, with 7 bases matching TRBD1. The CDR3 spans 13 residues. V lost 5 bases to trimming and J lost 2 bases; unmatched junction nucleotides: 2. This chain's CDR3 is CASSDRANYGYTF. CDR3 DNA: TGTGCCAGCAGTGACAGGGCCAACTATGGCTACACCTTC.

The chain employs TRBV10-3 and TRBJ1-4; possibly TRBD1 for D (6 bases). The CDR3 sequence is 16 residues long. The germline V and J ends were trimmed by 0 bases and 0 bases, with 8 bases remaining between them. Germline CDR1 and CDR2: ENHRY and SYGVKD. The CDR3 DNA reads TGTGCCATCAGTGAGTCGGACAGCTCAACTAATGAAAAACTGTTTTTT. This translates into CAISESDSSTNEKLFF.

V usage is TRBV12-5 and J usage is TRBJ1-4; no clear D gene. Per the germline V gene, CDR1 is LGHNT and CDR2 is FRNRAP. Trimming pared 2 bases from V and 4 bases from J, leaving 14 bases between. CDR3 length: 16 residues. The CDR3 sequence: CASGLTPGIINEKLFF. In DNA, the CDR3 is TGTGCTAGTGGTTTGACTCCGGGGATAATTAATGAAAAACTGTTTTTT. The whole variable domain, filled in from reference TRBV12-5 and TRBJ1-4, reads DARVTQTPRHKVTEMGQEVTMRCQPILGHNTVFWYRQTMMQGLELLAYFRNRAPLDDSGMPKDRFSAEMPDATLATLKIQPSEPRDSAVYFCASGLTPGIINEKLFFGSGTQLSVL.

The chain recombines TRBV30 with TRBJ2-3; TRBD2 agrees at 9 bases. The germline gives CDR1 GTSNPN, CDR2 SVGIG (reference sequence). J lost 4 bases, V lost 4 bases, and 21 bases had no gene match. CDR3 size: 19 residues. For the CDR3, the DNA is TGTGCCTGGACCAACGAGTTTAAACTTGCGGGAGGGCCCGCAGATACGCAGTATTTT. Amino acids: CAWTNEFKLAGGPADTQYF.

The chain recombines TRBV11-2 with TRBJ1-4; 7 nucleotides align to TRBD1. Per the germline V gene, CDR1 is SGHAT and CDR2 is FQNNGV. This CDR3 comprises 16 residues. The V gene end was trimmed by 5 bases and the J gene end by 3 bases; junction bases not matched to a gene: 9. The CDR3 coding sequence is TGTGCCAGCAGCCGCATCACCGGGACAGCTAATGAAAAACTGTTTTTT. It is translated as CASSRITGTANEKLFF.

The chain employs TRBV6-5 and TRBJ2-1, with D possibly TRBD2 on 5 matching bases. CDR1 and CDR2 from the germline V gene are MNHEY and SVGAGI. CDR3 size: 15 residues. V gave up 6 bases and J gave up 1 base, with 13 bases separating them. The chain's CDR3 is CASRSLGLSYNEQFF. For the CDR3, the DNA is TGTGCCAGCAGGTCGTTAGGACTGTCCTACAATGAGCAGTTCTTC.

The chain uses TRBV2 and TRBJ1-5, with D hard to call. This CDR3 has 13 amino acids. Germline CDR1 is SNHLY and CDR2 is FYNNEI. V gave up 6 bases and J gave up 4 bases, with 10 bases separating them. The CDR3 DNA follows: TGTGCCAGCAGCGTTGACATGAATCAGCCCCAGCATTTT. It specifies CASSVDMNQPQHF.

This chain uses TRBV11-2 with TRBJ1-1, with D perhaps matching TRBD1 (5 bases). CDR3 length equals 14 residues. V lost 5 bases and J lost 5, with 15 bases in between. The germline V gene encodes CDR1 SGHAT and CDR2 FQNNGV. The CDR3 coding sequence is TGTGCCAGCAGCCTCCGGGGGTTAGGTACTGAAGCTTTCTTT. This encodes CASSLRGLGTEAFF.

The V call is TRBV2, the J call TRBJ2-7; 11 bases align to TRBD2. CDR1 is SNHLY and CDR2 is FYNNEI in the germline V gene. Trimming cost V 4 bases and J 7 bases; bases outside gene matches: 6. The CDR3 covers 14 residues. CDR3 region: CASSVAGGSEEQYF. CDR3 bases: TGTGCCAGCAGTGTAGCGGGAGGGAGTGAAGAGCAGTACTTC. The variable domain in full, completed from reference TRBV2 and TRBJ2-7, reads EPEVTQTPSHQVTQMGQEVILRCVPISNHLYFYWYRQILGQKVEFLVSFYNNEISEKSEIFDDQFSVERPDGSNFTLKIRSTKLEDSAMYFCASSVAGGSEEQYFGPGTRLTVT.